This T cell receptor beta chain was documented in a study of blood T cell repertoires in COVID-19. Study summary: Collection of acute and convalescent COVID-19 samples took place in the United States, Italy and Spain. Sources were T cells, B-cell-depleted T cells, or PBMCs; the material itself was cDNA or gDNA.

The germline V and J ends were trimmed by 9 bases and 0 bases, with 12 bases remaining between them. CDR3 length equals 15 residues. The V gene's germline CDR1 is LNHDA and CDR2 SQIVND (reference sequence). How the authors handled the data: Cell counts per sample came from amplifying reference gene primers. Profiled with immunoSEQ multiplex PCR; TCRdb holds only in-frame clones, not every one. The V and J calls and the clone size are those of that table, but D and trimming were determined from the DNA. This sample yields 110,000 to 150,000 clones, of which more than 65% are seen a single time; 7.5% to 8.5% belongs to the top ten.

The clonotype was recovered from a human donor in a cohort sampled during active COVID-19. Sequenced sample: peripheral blood. The chain combines TRBV19 with TRBJ1-6; no reliable D call. CDR3 nucleotide sequence: TGTGCCAGCTCTGAAGGGAGCTCCTATAATTCACCCCTCCACTTT. Its translation is CASSEGSSYNSPLHF.